The rows below give T cell receptor beta chains drawn from one sample of a study of identical twins. TCRdb re-called the 5' RACE reads with MiXCR, one entry per CDR3 protein. The sample comprises 700,000 or so distinct CDR3 sequences, under 9% of which are singletons, and approximately 0.94% rests with the top ten. The sample was also linked to a second study, of yellow fever vaccine responses in identical twins.

Sequenced material: PBMCs. The receptors were sampled from a young woman in good health. CDR3s include the opening cysteine and the closing phenylalanine or tryptophan. The D gene is left open where the match is weak.

J gene,V gene,D gene,CDR3 protein
TRBJ2-3,TRBV10-3,.,CAISEGGLGTDTQYF
TRBJ2-7,TRBV12-3/TRBV12-4,.,CASSPGRQGRLTSYEQYF
TRBJ2-3,TRBV10-2,TRBD2,CASSESRTSGSGDTQYF
TRBJ2-7,TRBV7-2,.,CASSPTTGPYEQYF
TRBJ1-2,TRBV29-1,.,CSVVTGYGYTF
TRBJ1-2,TRBV29-1,TRBD1,CSVDGTDGFPNYGYTF
TRBJ2-7,TRBV20-1,.,CSASPGSTYEQYF
TRBJ2-7,TRBV7-2,TRBD2,CASSPTSVGLYEQYF
TRBJ1-1,TRBV10-3,.,CATTSTGMSEAFF
TRBJ2-5,TRBV4-3,TRBD1,CASSRGDRGFQETQYF
TRBJ2-2,TRBV27,TRBD1,CASSWTTGVGTGELFF
TRBJ2-7,TRBV3-1,TRBD1,CASSQAYTPGQKYF
TRBJ2-7,TRBV3-1,.,CASSQGSQGLYEQYF
TRBJ2-5,TRBV9,.,CASSVLPSVQETQYF
TRBJ2-2,TRBV20-1,.,CSATTEAPNTGELFF
TRBJ2-1,TRBV15,.,CATSRDSSSYNEQFF
TRBJ2-2,TRBV7-9,.,CASSISTSPHRELFF
TRBJ2-1,TRBV9,.,CASSVEVAAHYNEQFF
TRBJ2-3,TRBV11-2,TRBD2,CASSKRTSSDTDTQYF
TRBJ2-3,TRBV6-4,.,CASSARGTDTQYF
TRBJ2-5,TRBV2,.,CASTLSYQETQYF
TRBJ2-5,TRBV4-1,.,CASSQDITTRQETQYF
TRBJ2-7,TRBV4-3,.,CASSQDMGSSYEQYF
TRBJ2-1,TRBV6-5,.,CASSYRGPYNEQFF
TRBJ2-7,TRBV6-2/TRBV6-3,TRBD1,CASSIGTGRYYEQYF
TRBJ2-1,TRBV7-9,TRBD1,CASTGQGNYNEQFF
TRBJ2-1,TRBV5-5,.,CASSLDGWLVNEQFF
TRBJ2-7,TRBV7-9,.,CASSFQSGPAYEQYF
TRBJ2-7,TRBV5-5,.,CASSLRERGLTFSYEQYF
TRBJ2-7,TRBV3-1,.,CASSQEQGSFYEQYF
TRBJ2-3,TRBV28,.,CASSPPRASTDTQYF
TRBJ1-5,TRBV6-4,.,CASSVDGSNQPQHF
TRBJ2-3,TRBV6-4,TRBD2,CASSLTAGVTDTQYF
TRBJ2-1,TRBV7-2,.,CASSLGTGPFF
TRBJ2-7,TRBV27,.,CASSPRVIGEQYF
TRBJ1-2,TRBV15,TRBD1,CATSSPGTARFNYGYTF
TRBJ2-7,TRBV6-2/TRBV6-3,.,CASSYSPERQYF
TRBJ2-7,TRBV6-5,.,CASSYSNSRGTEQYF
TRBJ2-2,TRBV7-9,TRBD1,CASSSKQGTNTGELFF
TRBJ2-2,TRBV24-1,TRBD1,CATSDLGRGHANTGELFF
TRBJ2-3,TRBV9,.,CASRDLHTDTQYF
TRBJ2-5,TRBV29-1,.,CSAGQTQETQYF
TRBJ2-3,TRBV7-9,.,CASSPPQDTQYF
TRBJ2-2,TRBV20-1,TRBD2,CSARISGGTGELFF
TRBJ1-1,TRBV20-1,.,CSASVWGNTEAFF
TRBJ2-1,TRBV29-1,.,CTLGGGPYNEQFF
TRBJ2-1,TRBV3-1,.,CASSQQYASARSYNEQFF
TRBJ2-2,TRBV5-1,.,CASSLDFKGQSGELFF
TRBJ1-2,TRBV6-2/TRBV6-3,.,CASSSFAGYGGYTF
TRBJ2-7,TRBV7-2,.,CASSFLPGGPSPEQYF
TRBJ2-1,TRBV11-2,.,CASSPRDQARSYNEQFF
TRBJ1-2,TRBV29-1,.,CSVEGTDNYGYTF
TRBJ2-6,TRBV4-2,.,CASSQDPLSVSGANVLTF
TRBJ2-3,TRBV20-1,.,CSARVRGRSTDTQYF
TRBJ2-7,TRBV5-1,TRBD2,CASSREGPTYEQYF